This T cell receptor (beta chain) is from a study of OX40 agonist ivuxolimab in advanced cancers. For the study in its entirety: Ivuxolimab was a fully human IgG2 agonistic monoclonal antibody targeting the costimulatory receptor OX40 (CD134). Prior anti-PD-1, anti-PD-L1 or anti-CTLA-4 therapy was permitted, and 40% to 50% of dose-escalation patients had received checkpoint inhibitors. Peripheral TCRbeta sequencing aimed to test whether ivuxolimab altered TCR sequence diversity and caused clonal T-cell expansion. Intravenous ivuxolimab was administered to patients every 2 weeks at six dose levels: 0.01, 0.1, 0.3, 1.5, 3 and 10 mg/kg. Three dose-escalation patients achieved partial responses, one with hepatocellular carcinoma and two with cutaneous melanoma. Among the approximately 50 dose-escalation patients, about 19 had hepatocellular carcinoma, roughly 15 melanoma, 9 renal cell carcinoma and 9 head and neck cancer. The monotherapy dose-escalation portion (N of about 47 patients) of the phase I ivuxolimab trial is reported in the paper. A male proportion of almost 85% and a mean age of around 60 years, ranging from 23 to 79, were recorded for the dose-escalation cohort. Findings and caveats that apply to the study as a whole: At doses of 0.1 to 3.0 mg/kg, clonal expansion of both CD4+ and CD8+ T cells in blood was seen between baseline and week 6. Low levels of normalized T-cell clonal expansion were also seen in some nonresponding patients. The antigen specificity of the clonally expanded peripheral T cells was not determined. In the 0.1-3.0 mg/kg groups, partial responders had among the lowest normalized peripheral clonal expansion, particularly in CD8+ T cells. On average, CD8+ T cells showed more expanded clones than CD4+ T cells after ivuxolimab.

For sequencing of the TCRbeta CDR3 region, genomic DNA was extracted from the sorted cells. TCRbeta CDR3 regions were sequenced using the immunoSEQ Assay. As stored in TCRdb, this immuneACCESS dataset retains in-frame rearrangements with V and J assigned. A fraction of the clones does not appear; measured against another copy, unresolved V genes explain less than half of the discrepancy, and the remainder lacks a known reason. This sample has nearly 80,000 clones in its table, and 80% to 90% of those were observed once. About 25% of the sample lies in the top ten. Patients with autoimmune disease history or receiving systemic immunosuppression were excluded from the trial. In every dose cohort, peripheral blood was drawn for TCR sequencing at baseline, cycle 4 day 1, and cycle 7 day 1. Samples were obtained from an open-label, multicenter, first-in-human phase I dose-escalation trial of ivuxolimab. Adults with locally advanced or metastatic head and neck squamous cell, hepatocellular, melanoma or renal cell carcinoma were enrolled in the trial. CD4+ and CD8+ T cells were sorted separately from peripheral blood before TCR sequencing.

From a lookup of the germline V gene (reference sequence), CDR1 and CDR2 are GTSNPN and SVGIG. The CDR3 goes from the cysteine to the phenylalanine over 11 residues. Left in the record is the CDR3 DNA by itself, 33 bases read in frame from the first base. The junction carries 7 bases between V and J, which are trimmed by 0 bases and 7 bases respectively. On this clone: This receptor's antigen is unknown. Within one base of it there is no much larger clone, and no base qualities were kept.

The sequence joins TRBV30 to TRBJ2-7; possibly the D gene is TRBD1, per 6 matching bases. The specimen was CD4+ or CD8+ T cells sorted from blood, collected in a trial of the OX40 agonist ivuxolimab. The sequence was obtained from an adult with an advanced solid tumor such as melanoma, head and neck, liver or kidney cancer. The CDR3 corresponds to CAWSVQGEQYF. The nucleotides are TGTGCCTGGAGTGTCCAGGGGGAGCAGTACTTC. When the CDR3 is completed using the reference TRBV30 and TRBJ2-7 genes on either side, the full variable domain is SQTIHQWPATLVQPVGSPLSLECTVEGTSNPNLYWYRQAAGRGLQLLFYSVGIGQISSEVPQNLSASRPQDRQFILSSKKLLLSDSGFYLCAWSVQGEQYFGPGTRLTVT.